This T cell receptor (beta chain) derives from a study of post-analysis software for immune sequencing data. Broader study findings: Controls showed significantly higher normalized Chao1 diversity than did multiple sclerosis patients. The F measure placed samples prepared in the same batch into strongly shared clusters. With TRBV5-6, TRBV5-1 and TRBV20-1 included, roughly five TRBV segments were more frequent in patients than in controls.

The germline V gene has CDR1 MNHNS and CDR2 SASEGT. There are 14 residues in the CDR3. Tagging with unique molecular identifiers was a feature of the TCR beta cDNA libraries. T cells numbering 1 to 10 million yielded 450,000 to 600,000 cDNA molecules. TCRdb passed the PCR reads through MiXCR, listing each CDR3 protein once. The sample records some 450,000 distinct CDR3 sequences, roughly 45% being singletons. To note about this clonotype: What it binds is unknown.

J is TRBJ2-5 and V is TRBV6-1; 7 bases map to TRBD1. Near its end, the DNA agrees better with TRBJ2-7, so the J call may be wrong. The TCR sequence derives from a girl aged 10-17 years with multiple sclerosis. Sequenced material: blood. In nucleotides, the CDR3 is TGTGCCAGCAGTGCGACAGGGCTCATCGACGAGCAGTACTTC. As protein: CASSATGLIDEQYF.